The rows below give T cell receptor beta chains drawn from one sample of a study of T cell responses to AZD1222 COVID-19 vaccine. Repertoires were generated with immunoSEQ multiplex PCR, while TCRdb's copy carries only in-frame clones and drops some. The table shows roughly 150,000 clones, with roughly nine tenths occurring only once. The material sequenced was peripheral blood, taken after recovery from COVID-19. These receptors all stem from an adult who had recovered from COVID-19. CDR3s include the opening cysteine and the closing phenylalanine or tryptophan.

cdr3_length v_call cdr3_aa
11 TRBV19 CASPRTRSQYF
15 TRBV7-3 CASSLTGGPNTEAFF
14 TRBV7-3 CASSPGQGNTEAFF
14 TRBV5-1 CASSLATPGDEQFF
13 TRBV12-3/TRBV12-4 CASSLGWSTEAFF
14 TRBV29-1 CSVTYGTGIYEQYF
16 TRBV6-6 CASSSHQTGSNYGYTF
19 TRBV5-1 CASSSGRSSWTSSTDTQYF
15 TRBV6-2/TRBV6-3 CASSYGLAGGWDQYF
15 TRBV6-5 CASSQNDRSLAEAFF
16 TRBV19 CASSRRRGASNQPQHF
11 TRBV20-1 CSVSAAETQYF
15 TRBV18 CASSPRRTLNTEAFF
11 TRBV21-1 CASSKELGYTF
14 TRBV10-3 CAISARGQGYEQYF
12 TRBV29-1 CSVAAAQETQYF
15 TRBV7-8 CASRQVESSYNEQFF
16 TRBV19 CASSGPTSGRTYEQYF
18 TRBV5-1 CASSSEVILSRRDTTQYF
12 TRBV28 CASSFWGTEAFF
16 TRBV11-2 CASSLFGTGGFEKLFF
17 TRBV3-1/TRBV3-2 CASSPRTSGGAAGEQYF
14 TRBV19 CASSIGTGNTEAFF
13 TRBV7-2 CASSKDRLYGYTF
18 TRBV4-3 CASSQDHRGGLNTGELFF
14 TRBV7-6 CASSLFEGQDGYTF
15 TRBV28 CASTTSGTASYEQYF
16 TRBV21-1 CASSKIETTVPYGYTF
13 TRBV6-4 CASSGQGGQPQHF
15 TRBV2 CASGLQGADTGELFF
15 TRBV18 CASSPRTGWDSEQFF
20 TRBV15 CATSRDRAGGQLSGANVLTF
21 TRBV4-3 CASSRRLGQGGLKTSTDTQYF
14 TRBV9 CASSETSADSPLHF
13 TRBV19 CASSASVSYEQYF
13 TRBV29-1 CSAKGGLLDEQYF
11 TRBV6-5 CASSYRWEQYF
13 TRBV14 CASSPDSNYGYTF
14 TRBV19 CASRMDRGLTEAFF
18 TRBV4-1 CASSQVGALGTGNYEQYF
14 TRBV25-1 CASSLPGGTGELFF
17 TRBV23-1 CASSQSRDRGIPYEQYF
13 TRBV25-1 CASIQGLNTEAFF
12 TRBV6-6 CASSPTGTEQFF
15 TRBV4-2 CASSQGPNGDNEQFF
15 TRBV9 CASSPRGPLTDTQYF
17 TRBV9 CASSATGGEYRNTEAFF
16 TRBV5-8 CASSPNRGWDTGELFF
12 TRBV11-2 CASSFGSYEQYF
14 TRBV2 CASRKTGNPYEQYF
14 TRBV28 CASSRHPSSYEQYF
14 TRBV11-1 CASSLQGGSTEAFF